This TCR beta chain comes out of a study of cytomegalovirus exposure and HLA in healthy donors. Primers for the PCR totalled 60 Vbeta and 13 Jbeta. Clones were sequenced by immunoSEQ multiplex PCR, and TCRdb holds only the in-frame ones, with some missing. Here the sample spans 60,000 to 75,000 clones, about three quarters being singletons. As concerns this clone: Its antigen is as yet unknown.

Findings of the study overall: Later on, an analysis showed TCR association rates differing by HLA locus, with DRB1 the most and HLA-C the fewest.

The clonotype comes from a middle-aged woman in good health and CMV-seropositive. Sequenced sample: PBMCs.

The CDR3: CASSLRTSGVAEQFF. In nucleotides, the CDR3 is TGCGCCAGCAGCCTGCGGACTAGCGGGGTAGCTGAGCAGTTCTTC. The V gene is TRBV5-1, the J gene TRBJ2-1; TRBD2 matches at 12 bases. V lost 4 bases, J lost 9 bases, and 8 bases stayed unmatched. Germline V gene lookup returns CDR1 SGHRS and CDR2 YFSETQ. The CDR3 is made up of 15 amino acids.